The 9 T cell receptor beta chains below come from one sample, sequenced in a study of T cell responses to AZD1222 COVID-19 vaccine. Produced via immunoSEQ multiplex PCR; TCRdb's table is partial and in-frame only. The sample holds some 190,000 clones, around 89% seen once. This material consisted of peripheral blood, taken on day 0 of AZD1222 vaccination. The receptors stem from an adult in good health.

A single count supports this clone. This chain links TRBV5-1 with TRBJ1-4, with 8 nucleotides matching TRBD1. With V trimmed by 4 bases and J by 7 bases, 9 bases remained unmatched. The V gene's germline CDR1 is SGHRS and CDR2 YFSETQ. The CDR3 is made up of 15 amino acids. The CDR3 sequence: CASSTGQGDLEKLFF. Written as DNA, the CDR3 is TGCGCCAGCAGCACCGGACAGGGCGACCTTGAAAAACTGTTTTTT. The whole variable domain, filled in from reference TRBV5-1 and TRBJ1-4, reads KAGVTQTPRYLIKTRGQQVTLSCSPISGHRSVSWYQQTPGQGLQFLFEYFSETQRNKGNFPGRFSGRQFSNSRSEMNVSTLELGDSALYLCASSTGQGDLEKLFFGSGTQLSVL.

The J gene is TRBJ2-7, the V gene TRBV18, with 11 bases aligning to TRBD1. This CDR3 contains 15 residues. With 0 bases clipped from V and 3 bases from J, the junction kept 1 base outside the gene matches. Per the germline V gene, CDR1 is KGHSH and CDR2 is LQKENI. The CDR3 nucleotides are TGTGCCAGCTCACCACCTGGGACAGGGGGCTACGAGCAGTACTTC. Translated: CASSPPGTGGYEQYF.

The chain links TRBV4-1 to TRBJ2-1; 8 nucleotides agree with TRBD2. The CDR3 covers 16 residues. Germline lookup yields CDR1 MGHRA and CDR2 YSYEKL. Trimming cost V 1 base and J 3 bases; bases outside gene matches: 5. DNA for the CDR3: TGCGCCAGCAGCCAAGGGCCGGGACTAGACTACAATGAGCAGTTCTTC. It specifies CASSQGPGLDYNEQFF.

This clone was detected once. This chain connects TRBV7-9 to TRBJ1-2; possibly TRBD1 for D (6 bases). Germline V gene sequence: CDR1 SEHNR, CDR2 FQNEAQ (reference sequence). V lost 7 bases to trimming and J lost 0 bases, with 9 bases between them. The CDR3 is made up of 13 amino acids. In DNA form, the CDR3 reads TGTGCCAGCACTGCAGGGGCTAACTATGGCTACACCTTC. Amino acid sequence: CASTAGANYGYTF.

The V and J genes are TRBV5-6 and TRBJ2-7; D gene ambiguous. Germline V lookup: CDR1 SGHDT, CDR2 YYEEEE. V lost 0 bases and J lost 6, with 7 bases in between. The CDR3 covers 12 residues. The CDR3 loop reads CASSLGNSEQYF. CDR3 DNA: TGTGCCAGCAGCTTGGGAAATTCCGAGCAGTACTTC.

This chain joins TRBV3-1 (or the pseudogene TRBV3-2) and TRBJ2-7, with 8 nucleotides matching TRBD1. J gave up 3 bases and V 5 bases, and 9 bases lay outside the gene matches. Germline CDR1 and CDR2: LGHDT and YNNKEL (reference sequence). The CDR3 extends over 15 amino acids. CDR3 DNA: TGTGCCAGCAGCTCTCGAGGACAGGGCCTCTACGAGCAGTACTTC. As protein: CASSSRGQGLYEQYF.

This chain links TRBV2 with TRBJ1-5, with D possibly being TRBD1 (5 bases). V was cut by 10 bases and J by 0 bases, with 13 bases left in between. In germline, CDR1 is SNHLY, CDR2 FYNNEI. The CDR3 is 14 residues long. DNA for the CDR3: TGTGCCACGACAGCGACAAATAGCAATCAGCCCCAGCATTTT. Protein sequence: CATTATNSNQPQHF.

The chain is built from TRBV7-9 and TRBJ1-1; D uncertain. This CDR3 has 14 residues. The V gene's germline CDR1 is SEHNR and CDR2 FQNEAQ (reference sequence). V lost 0 bases, J lost 3 bases, and 8 bases lay in between. The CDR3 reads CASSLAVGDTEAFF. CDR3 nucleotides: TGTGCCAGCAGCTTAGCGGTCGGGGACACTGAAGCTTTCTTT.

The rearrangement joins TRBV3-1 (or the pseudogene TRBV3-2) to TRBJ2-7; D is unclear. V lost 3 bases and J 6 bases, leaving 18 bases between the germline ends. The CDR3 contains 15 residues. Per the germline V gene, CDR1 is LGHDT and CDR2 is YNNKEL (reference sequence). CDR3 in DNA: TGTGCCAGCAGCCAGATGGGCGTTTCACCCAGCGAGCAGTACTTC. Protein sequence: CASSQMGVSPSEQYF.